This is a list of T cell receptor beta chains from one sample in a study of cytotoxic CD8 clonotypes in ibrutinib-treated CLL. Profiling relied on immunoSEQ multiplex PCR, and the TCRdb table lists in-frame clones only, not all of them. Among about 49,000 clones, approximately 50% were seen once, and the ten largest hold about 31%. The sequences come from PBMCs, collected after 12 months of ibrutinib treatment. These receptors originate from a human donor with chronic lymphocytic leukemia. CDR3s include the opening cysteine and the closing phenylalanine or tryptophan. The order of the fields is clone size, D gene, V gene, J gene, CDR3 DNA, CDR3 protein. D genes are given only for firm matches. Clone sizes are given selectively: once, few, many, or a class where the clone is expanded.

NA	TRBD2	TRBV5-1	TRBJ2-7	TGCGCCAGCAGCCCGGCTAGCGGGAGGAGCTGGCAGTACTTC	CASSPASGRSWQYF
few	NA	TRBV28	TRBJ1-5	TGTGCCAGCAGTTTCGGGGGTAGGGGGGATTCTCAGCCCCAGCATTTT	CASSFGGRGDSQPQHF
NA	NA	TRBV4-1	TRBJ2-7	TGCGCCAGCACCCAAGATCCAGGACCAGGCTCCTACGAGCAGTACTTC	CASTQDPGPGSYEQYF
NA	TRBD1	TRBV10-2	TRBJ2-7	TGCGCCAGCAGGGATGGACAGGGAACCTACGAGCAGTACTTC	CASRDGQGTYEQYF
NA	NA	TRBV7-9	TRBJ1-4	TGTGCCAGCAGCTCCCTCTCCCATGAAAAACTGTTTTTT	CASSSLSHEKLFF
NA	TRBD2	TRBV27	TRBJ2-1	TGTGCCAGCAGGCCAGGTCAGGGACTAACGGACTCCTACAATGAGCAGTTCTTC	CASRPGQGLTDSYNEQFF
once	NA	TRBV7-9	TRBJ2-3	TGTGCCAGCAGCTTGGAGGGGTCCGCAGATACGCAGTATTTT	CASSLEGSADTQYF
NA	TRBD2	TRBV10-3	TRBJ2-3	TGTGCCATCAGTGAGTTGGCGGGAGGACAAGATACGCAGTATTTT	CAISELAGGQDTQYF
NA	NA	TRBV11-2	TRBJ1-2	TGTGCCAGCAGCACAAACGTCGGGGGGGCCTATGGCTACACCTTC	CASSTNVGGAYGYTF
NA	TRBD1	TRBV14	TRBJ2-1	TGTGCCAGCAGCCACACAGGGGATGGGATCAATGAGCAGTTCTTC	CASSHTGDGINEQFF
NA	NA	TRBV7-3	TRBJ1-1	TGTGCCAGCAGTGGCGGGCTTTCGAACACTGAAGCTTTCTTT	CASSGGLSNTEAFF
NA	NA	TRBV19	TRBJ1-2	TGTGCCATCCTCCGGGACGGCTATGGCTACACCTTC	CAILRDGYGYTF
few	TRBD1	TRBV29-1	TRBJ2-5	TGCAGCGTTGATGGGACAGGGGGCCAAGAGACCCAGTACTTC	CSVDGTGGQETQYF
few	NA	TRBV5-1	TRBJ2-1	TGCGCCAGCAGCTCAACGGGTAGCGTCCATGAGCAGTTCTTC	CASSSTGSVHEQFF
many	NA	TRBV10-3	TRBJ2-1	TGTGCCATCAGTGAGAGGACAGATACCTACAATGAGCAGTTCTTC	CAISERTDTYNEQFF
NA	NA	TRBV25-1	TRBJ2-6	TGTGCCAGCAAGCTCAGTTCTGGGGCCAACGTCCTGACTTTC	CASKLSSGANVLTF
NA	TRBD2	TRBV6-1	TRBJ2-1	TGTGCCAGCAGTGCAACTAGCGCCGCGAGGACTGAGCAGTTCTTC	CASSATSAARTEQFF
many	NA	TRBV5-6	TRBJ1-1	TGTGCCAGCAGCTTGGGCTTTGAAGCTTTCTTT	CASSLGFEAFF
NA	NA	TRBV19	TRBJ2-7	TGTGCCAGTAGTATCGGGCGAGTCGACCCCAACGAGCAGTACTTC	CASSIGRVDPNEQYF
NA	NA	TRBV29-1	TRBJ1-5	TGCAGCGTTGGATCCTACAATCAGCCCCAGCATTTT	CSVGSYNQPQHF
NA	TRBD2	TRBV11-3	TRBJ2-1	TGTGCCAGCAGCACATCAACTAGCGGGAGTGTCAATGAGCAGTTCTTC	CASSTSTSGSVNEQFF
NA	TRBD2	TRBV28	TRBJ2-2	TGTGCCAGCAGGGTAGCGGGAGGGACAACGAACACCGGGGAGCTGTTTTTT	CASRVAGGTTNTGELFF
NA	NA	TRBV28	TRBJ2-1	TGTGCCAGCAGTTTAGCCCGGAATGAGCAGTTCTTC	CASSLARNEQFF
NA	TRBD2	TRBV5-1	TRBJ2-2	TGCGCCAGCACTCAGACTAGCGGATCCGGGGAGCTGTTTTTT	CASTQTSGSGELFF
once	NA	TRBV20-1	TRBJ2-3	TGCAGTGTGGTGAAGTGGGATACGCAGTATTTT	CSVVKWDTQYF
NA	NA	TRBV27	TRBJ2-7	TGTGCCAGCAGTTCCCACCCTTCCGAGAAGGGCGAGCAGTACTTC	CASSSHPSEKGEQYF
NA	TRBD2	TRBV28	TRBJ2-4	TGTGCCAGCATCGGGACTAGCTTAACAAACATTCAGTACTTC	CASIGTSLTNIQYF
few	NA	TRBV21-1	TRBJ2-7	TGTGCCAGCAGCAAGGTGGGCGAGCAGTACTTC	CASSKVGEQYF
NA	TRBD2	TRBV4-1	TRBJ2-1	TGCGCCAGCAGCCAAGTTGGGACTAGGGTTTACAATGAGCAGTTCTTC	CASSQVGTRVYNEQFF
NA	NA	TRBV7-2	TRBJ1-5	TGTGCCAGCAGCTTAGGATCCCCGGGAGGCAATCAGCCCCAGCATTTT	CASSLGSPGGNQPQHF
NA	NA	TRBV6-1	TRBJ1-5	TGTGCCAGCAGTGAAAATGGAGGGCCTACCAGTAATCAGCCCCAGCATTTT	CASSENGGPTSNQPQHF
NA	NA	TRBV7-2	TRBJ1-6	TGTGCCAGCAGGGAAGGGGGGGCCTATAATTCACCCCTCCACTTT	CASREGGAYNSPLHF
few	TRBD2	TRBV5-4	TRBJ2-2	TGTGCCAGCAGACCGGGACTAGCGGGAGGTAACACCGGGGAGCTGTTTTTT	CASRPGLAGGNTGELFF
NA	TRBD2	TRBV14	TRBJ2-1	TGTGCCAGCAGCCAAGAAAGAGCGGGGATGTACAATGAGCAGTTCTTC	CASSQERAGMYNEQFF
few	NA	TRBV28	TRBJ1-2	TGTGCCAGCAGTTTGTCTCGAACAGGGAGGCGGAATGGCTACACCTTC	CASSLSRTGRRNGYTF
once	NA	TRBV5-4	TRBJ2-3	TGTGCCAGCAGCTCTAGGCGGACTGGAGATACGCAGTATTTT	CASSSRRTGDTQYF
NA	NA	TRBV18	TRBJ1-1	TGTGCCAGCTCACCACGGCAAGACACTGAAGCTTTCTTT	CASSPRQDTEAFF
NA	NA	TRBV28	TRBJ1-5	TGTGCCAGCAACCAACCTCCCCAGGGACTGGGCAATCAGCCCCAGCATTTT	CASNQPPQGLGNQPQHF
NA	NA	TRBV5-6	TRBJ1-5	TGTGCCAGCAGCTTGGTAGGGGCTGGGCAGCCCCAGCATTTT	CASSLVGAGQPQHF
few	TRBD2	TRBV19	TRBJ2-3	TGTGCCAGTAGTCCGGGACTAGCGGGAGGGCCGAGCACAGATACGCAGTATTTT	CASSPGLAGGPSTDTQYF
few	TRBD2	TRBV5-1	TRBJ2-1	TGCGCCAGCACGTATAGCGGGGCCTCCTACAATGAGCAGTTCTTC	CASTYSGASYNEQFF
NA	NA	TRBV19	TRBJ1-5	TGTGCCAGTAGTATAGAGGGGCCGCAGGAGCCCCAGCATTTT	CASSIEGPQEPQHF
NA	NA	TRBV7-3	TRBJ1-2	TGTGCCAGCAGCTTAACGGGGCGGACTATTGGCGGCTACACCTTC	CASSLTGRTIGGYTF
NA	NA	TRBV5-1	TRBJ2-7	TGCGCCAGCAGCTTGACTACTAACTCCTACGAGCAGTACTTC	CASSLTTNSYEQYF
many	TRBD2	TRBV4-1	TRBJ2-2	TGCGCCAGCAGCCAGCCGTTCCCGGGACTAGCGGGAGGTTCGGGAACCGGGGAGCTGTTTTTT	CASSQPFPGLAGGSGTGELFF
few	NA	TRBV5-1	TRBJ2-1	TGCGCCAGCAGCTTGGGTGGGCAGCTCAATGAGCAGTTCTTC	CASSLGGQLNEQFF
NA	NA	TRBV5-8	TRBJ1-2	TGTGCCAGCAGCCCCGCGGGCCTCTATGGCTACACCTTC	CASSPAGLYGYTF
NA	NA	TRBV27	TRBJ1-5	TGTGCCAGCAGTTTATCCGGGCGGTCGGGTCAGCCCCAGCATTTT	CASSLSGRSGQPQHF